These 20 T cell receptor beta chains originate from one sample sequenced in a study of T-cell memory formation after mild COVID-19. TCRdb recomputed calls from the 5' RACE reads with MiXCR, one row per CDR3 protein. This table has roughly 280,000 distinct CDR3 sequences, approximately 7.6% appearing once. The sample comprised PBMCs or a T cell subset sorted from them (not recorded which). The receptors were gathered from a young man who had mild COVID-19 (a few samples of this study predate the infection). Cell type and time point are not known.

This clonotype was recorded many times. The chain is built from TRBV5-1 and TRBJ2-7; 7 bases match TRBD1. V trimming: 7 bases; J trimming: 3 bases; junction bases outside the gene matches: 4. The CDR3 spans 12 residues. Germline CDR1 and CDR2: SGHRS and YFSETQ. In DNA, the CDR3 is TGCGCCAGCTCGGCAGGGGGCTACGAGCAGTACTTC. Translation gives CASSAGGYEQYF. The variable domain in full, with the rest retrieved from reference TRBV5-1 and TRBJ2-7, is KAGVTQTPRYLIKTRGQQVTLSCSPISGHRSVSWYQQTPGQGLQFLFEYFSETQRNKGNFPGRFSGRQFSNSRSEMNVSTLELGDSALYLCASSAGGYEQYFGPGTRLTVT.

This clonotype was seen a few times. This chain links TRBV5-1 with TRBJ2-3; D may be TRBD1 (5 bases). CDR3 length equals 14 residues. Germline V CDR1 and CDR2: SGHRS, YFSETQ. V was cut by 4 bases and J by 0 bases, with 9 bases left in between. CDR3 amino acids: CASSATDSTDTQYF. The CDR3 coding sequence is TGCGCCAGCAGCGCGACAGACAGCACAGATACGCAGTATTTT.

With respect to this clonotype: A read error may explain this, as a much larger clone is one base away. The V gene is TRBV7-9, the J gene TRBJ2-2; perhaps TRBD1 as D (5 bases). CDR1 and CDR2 (germline): SEHNR, FQNEAQ (reference sequence). This CDR3 has 14 residues. V lost 6 bases, J lost 6 bases, and 14 bases lay in between. This CDR3 is CASRRTWDSGELFF. The CDR3 nucleotides are TGTGCCAGCAGGCGGACATGGGATTCCGGGGAGCTGTTTTTT.

This clonotype was counted between two and nine times. The genes are TRBV6-2 or TRBV6-3 and TRBJ1-5; possible D gene TRBD1, 5 bases. Per the germline V gene, CDR1 is MNHEY and CDR2 is SVGEGT. This CDR3 has 14 amino acids. V shed 5 bases and J shed 7 bases, with 15 bases lying between them. CDR3 region: CASSQGPRSQPQHF. The CDR3 DNA reads TGTGCCAGCAGTCAGGGTCCCCGATCCCAGCCCCAGCATTTT.

This clonotype was seen only a few times. The gene calls are TRBV6-5 and TRBJ1-1, with no clear D. The CDR3 has 14 amino acids. V was clipped by 2 bases and J by 0 bases, with 7 bases between them. The germline CDR1 and CDR2 sequences are MNHEY and SVGAGI. Here the CDR3 DNA reads TGTGCCAGCAGTTACCGCCCTCTGAACACTGAAGCTTTCTTT. This translates into CASSYRPLNTEAFF.

This clonotype came up many times. The chain recombines TRBV4-1 with TRBJ1-4, with a weak D call TRBD1 (6 bases). Germline assignment: CDR1 MGHRA and CDR2 YSYEKL. V dropped 1 base and J dropped 10 bases, with 16 bases sitting between them. CDR3 length: 15 amino acids. This CDR3 is CASSQGAGVTGKLFF. In nucleotides, the CDR3 is TGCGCCAGCAGCCAAGGTGCAGGGGTTACGGGAAAACTGTTTTTT.

This clonotype appeared many times. The CDR3 nucleotides read TGTGCCAGCAGCGGGGGCCAGGGTAAAAATGGCTACACCTTC. Amino acids: CASSGGQGKNGYTF. J is TRBJ1-2 and V is TRBV9, with a possible D match to TRBD1 (5 bases). The CDR3 totals 14 residues. Germline V CDR1 and CDR2: SGDLS, YYNGEE. The germline V and J ends were trimmed by 3 bases and 6 bases, with 15 bases remaining between them.

The rearrangement joins TRBV5-1 to TRBJ2-1, with a possible D match to TRBD2 (5 bases). Germline V CDR1 and CDR2: SGHRS, YFSETQ. Trimming took off 5 bases at V and 7 bases at J, with 19 bases between the two ends. CDR3 length: 15 amino acids. CDR3 region: CASRDLGGYSNEQFF. The CDR3 bases are TGCGCCAGCAGAGACCTGGGCGGGTATTCGAATGAGCAGTTCTTC.

This clonotype has just a few counts. This chain links TRBV20-1 with TRBJ2-2; TRBD1 matches 9 bases. Germline CDR1 DFQATT, CDR2 SNEGSKA (reference sequence). J gave up 2 bases and V 3 bases, and 1 base lay outside the gene matches. The CDR3 is 14 residues long. CDR3 loop: CSARGQGNTGELFF. In DNA, the CDR3 is TGCAGTGCTAGGGGACAGGGTAACACCGGGGAGCTGTTTTTT.

This clonotype was picked up many times. The chain is built from TRBV7-9 and TRBJ2-5; no reliable D call. V lost 3 bases and J lost 0, with 8 bases in between. The CDR3 runs 14 residues. CDR1 SEHNR and CDR2 FQNEAQ come from the germline V gene (reference sequence). Written as DNA, the CDR3 is TGTGCCAGCAGCTTCAACTACGACCAAGAGACCCAGTACTTC. This sequence encodes CASSFNYDQETQYF.

This clonotype was recorded a few times. CDR3 in amino acids: CASSQNPGQGQPQHF. CDR3 DNA: TGCGCCAGCAGCCAGAATCCGGGACAGGGCCAGCCCCAGCATTTT. The chain employs TRBV4-3 and TRBJ1-5; TRBD1 matches 9 bases. CDR1 and CDR2 from the germline V gene are LGHNA and YSLEER. The V gene end was trimmed by 3 bases and the J gene end by 7 bases; junction bases not matched to a gene: 7. The CDR3 is made up of 15 amino acids.

V usage is TRBV7-3 and J usage is TRBJ1-3; D uncertain. The V gene's germline CDR1 is SGHTA and CDR2 FQGTGA. V lost 5 bases to trimming and J lost 4 bases, with 9 bases between them. This CDR3 comprises 13 residues. CDR3 coding DNA: TGTGCCAGCAGCGTGGCGTCGGGAAACACCATATATTTT. It encodes CASSVASGNTIYF.

This clonotype was found many times. The chain joins TRBV7-2 to TRBJ2-3; unclear D gene. Germline V lookup: CDR1 SGHTA, CDR2 FQGNSA. Trimming took 1 base from V and 6 from J, leaving 8 bases between them. The CDR3 is 13 amino acids. DNA of the CDR3: TGTGCCAGCAGCTTAGAGTCTTGGGATACGCAGTATTTT. It is translated as CASSLESWDTQYF.

This chain connects TRBV10-3 to TRBJ2-7; maybe TRBD1 (5 bases). The CDR3 contains 13 residues. Germline lookup yields CDR1 ENHRY and CDR2 SYGVKD. V gave up 2 bases and J gave up 5 bases, with 10 bases separating them. As DNA, the CDR3 is TGTGCCATCAGTGAGAGGGGTCAAGACGAGCAGTACTTC. Amino acids: CAISERGQDEQYF.

The V call is TRBV3-1, the J call TRBJ2-3; D gene unclear. Trimming pared 5 bases from V and 2 bases from J, leaving 5 bases between. The CDR3 length is 12 residues. Germline-derived CDR1 and CDR2 are LGHDT and YNNKEL (reference sequence). This CDR3 reads CASSVLTDTQYF. Here the CDR3 DNA reads TGTGCCAGCAGCGTCCTCACAGATACGCAGTATTTT.

This clonotype was detected only a few times. The chain employs TRBV18 and TRBJ1-4; D remains unclear. CDR3 size: 15 residues. The germline CDR1 and CDR2 sequences are KGHSH and LQKENI. V lost 0 bases and J 4 bases, leaving 9 bases between the germline ends. This chain's CDR3 is CASSPPARVNEKLFF. The CDR3, as DNA: TGTGCCAGCTCACCACCGGCGAGGGTTAATGAAAAACTGTTTTTT.

J is TRBJ1-2 and V is TRBV7-2, with TRBD1 matching 9 bases. Germline values: CDR1 SGHTA, CDR2 FQGNSA. After removal of 1 base from V and 7 bases from J, the junction contained 13 bases not matched to a gene. The CDR3 is made up of 17 amino acids. The CDR3 spells CASSLVVSGTGRFGYTF. CDR3 nucleotides: TGTGCCAGCAGCTTAGTGGTTAGCGGGACAGGGAGGTTTGGCTACACCTTC.

This clonotype was picked up many times. The rearrangement joins TRBV6-5 to TRBJ1-1; TRBD1 is a possible D gene (6 bases). The CDR3 spans 15 residues. Germline V gives CDR1 MNHEY, CDR2 SVGAGI. Trimming removed 0 bases at V and 1 base at J, with 9 bases between. The CDR3 here is CASSYSGTQNTEAFF. As DNA, the CDR3 is TGTGCCAGCAGTTACTCCGGGACACAGAACACTGAAGCTTTCTTT.

This clonotype was seen at least ten times. The chain employs TRBV12-3 or TRBV12-4 and TRBJ2-3; unclear D gene. V lost 0 bases and J lost 2, with 9 bases in between. This CDR3 has 15 amino acids. CDR3 coding DNA: TGTGCCAGCAGTTTAGCGGGTTACCACACAGATACGCAGTATTTT. Translated: CASSLAGYHTDTQYF.

Worth noting for this clonotype: Germline and junction disagree at one end, which may indicate a read error. This rearrangement joins TRBV29-1 to TRBJ2-1; D is ambiguous. The germline V gene has CDR1 SQVTM and CDR2 ANQGSEA. This CDR3 has 10 residues. CDR3 sequence reads: CSVEYNEQIF. The CDR3 DNA reads TGCAGCGTCGAATACAATGAGCAGATCTTC.